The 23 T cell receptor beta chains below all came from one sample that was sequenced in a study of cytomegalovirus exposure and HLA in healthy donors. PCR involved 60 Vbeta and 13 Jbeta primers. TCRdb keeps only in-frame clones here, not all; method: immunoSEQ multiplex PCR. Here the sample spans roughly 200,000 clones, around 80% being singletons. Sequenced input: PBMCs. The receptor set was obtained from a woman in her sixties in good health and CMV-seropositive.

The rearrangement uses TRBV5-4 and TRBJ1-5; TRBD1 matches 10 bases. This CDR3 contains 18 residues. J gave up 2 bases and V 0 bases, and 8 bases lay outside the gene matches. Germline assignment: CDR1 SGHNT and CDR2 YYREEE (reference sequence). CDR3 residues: CASSLGGQGSGGNQPQHF. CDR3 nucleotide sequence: TGTGCCAGCAGCTTGGGGGGACAGGGGTCCGGGGGCAATCAGCCCCAGCATTTT.

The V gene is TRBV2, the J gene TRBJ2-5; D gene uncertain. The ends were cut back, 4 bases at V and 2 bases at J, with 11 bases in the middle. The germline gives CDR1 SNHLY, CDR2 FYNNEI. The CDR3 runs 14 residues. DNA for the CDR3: TGTGCCAGCAGTGTTGGTAGAGATCAAGAGACCCAGTACTTC. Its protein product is CASSVGRDQETQYF.

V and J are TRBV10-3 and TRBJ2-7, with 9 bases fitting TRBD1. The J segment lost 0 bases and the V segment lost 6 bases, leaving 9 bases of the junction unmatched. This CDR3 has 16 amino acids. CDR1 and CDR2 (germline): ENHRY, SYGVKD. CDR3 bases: TGTGCCATCAGCGACAGGGGGGCGCCAAGCTCCTACGAGCAGTACTTC. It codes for CAISDRGAPSSYEQYF.

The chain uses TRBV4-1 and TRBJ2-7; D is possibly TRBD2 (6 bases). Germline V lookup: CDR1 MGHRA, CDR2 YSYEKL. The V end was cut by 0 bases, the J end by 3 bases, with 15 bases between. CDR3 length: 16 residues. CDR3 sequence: CASSQEGTGVGYEQYF. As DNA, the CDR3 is TGCGCCAGCAGCCAAGAAGGGACGGGAGTGGGCTACGAGCAGTACTTC.

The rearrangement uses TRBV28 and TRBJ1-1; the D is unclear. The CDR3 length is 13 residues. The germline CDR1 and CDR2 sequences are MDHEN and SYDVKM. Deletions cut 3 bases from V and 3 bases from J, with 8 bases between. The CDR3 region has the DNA TGTGCCAGCAGTTTGGGTGGAGACACTGAAGCTTTCTTT. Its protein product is CASSLGGDTEAFF.

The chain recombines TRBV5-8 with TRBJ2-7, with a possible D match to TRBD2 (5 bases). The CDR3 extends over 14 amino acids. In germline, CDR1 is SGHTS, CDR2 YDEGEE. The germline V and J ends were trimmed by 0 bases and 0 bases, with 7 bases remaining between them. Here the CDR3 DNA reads TGTGCCAGCAGCTTGGAACGGGGCTCCTACGAGCAGTACTTC. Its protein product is CASSLERGSYEQYF.

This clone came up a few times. The DNA of the CDR3 is TGTGCCAGCAGCTTGTATTCAGGGCCGTTATACACTGAAGCTTTCTTT. Protein sequence: CASSLYSGPLYTEAFF. This chain links TRBV5-4 with TRBJ1-1; maybe TRBD1 (5 bases). V shed 1 base and J shed 3 bases, with 16 bases lying between them. Germline lookup yields CDR1 SGHNT and CDR2 YYREEE (reference sequence). This CDR3 region has 16 residues.

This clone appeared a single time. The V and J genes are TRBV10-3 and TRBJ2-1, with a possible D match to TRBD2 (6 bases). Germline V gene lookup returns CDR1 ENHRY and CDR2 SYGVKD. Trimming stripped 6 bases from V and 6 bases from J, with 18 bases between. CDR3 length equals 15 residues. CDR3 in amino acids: CAIRIRLEVGNEQFF. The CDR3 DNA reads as TGTGCCATCAGGATAAGACTAGAGGTTGGCAATGAGCAGTTCTTC.

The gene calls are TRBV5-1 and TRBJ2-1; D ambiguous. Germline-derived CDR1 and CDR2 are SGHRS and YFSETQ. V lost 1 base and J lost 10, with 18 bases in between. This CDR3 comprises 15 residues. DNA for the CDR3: TGCGCCAGCAGCTTGATGGCAGGCCAACAATACGAGCAGTTCTTC. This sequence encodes CASSLMAGQQYEQFF.

Written as DNA, the CDR3 is TGTGCCAGCAGTCCTGACAGGGGGCAGCGAAAACTGTTTTTT. Amino acids: CASSPDRGQRKLFF. The rearrangement uses TRBV27 and TRBJ1-4; 10 positions match TRBD1. The CDR3 runs to 14 residues. Germline CDR1 and CDR2: MNHEY and SMNVEV (reference sequence). V was clipped by 5 bases and J by 10 bases; unmatched bases: 7.

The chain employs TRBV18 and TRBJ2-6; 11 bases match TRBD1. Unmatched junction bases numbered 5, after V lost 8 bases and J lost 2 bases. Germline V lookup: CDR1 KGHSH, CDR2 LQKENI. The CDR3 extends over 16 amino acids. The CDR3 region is CASTGQGAAGANVLTF. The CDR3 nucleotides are TGTGCCAGCACTGGACAGGGGGCGGCTGGGGCCAACGTCCTGACTTTC. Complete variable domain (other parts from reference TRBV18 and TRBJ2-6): NAGVMQNPRHLVRRRGQEARLRCSPMKGHSHVYWYRQLPEEGLKFMVYLQKENIIDESGMPKERFSAEFPKEGPSILRIQQVVRGDSAAYFCASTGQGAAGANVLTFGAGSRLTVL.

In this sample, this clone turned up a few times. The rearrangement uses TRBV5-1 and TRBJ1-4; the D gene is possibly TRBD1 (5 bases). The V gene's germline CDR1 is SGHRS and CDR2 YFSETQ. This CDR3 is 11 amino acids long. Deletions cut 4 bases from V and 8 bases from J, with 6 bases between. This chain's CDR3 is CASSRGEKLFF. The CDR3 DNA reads TGCGCCAGCAGCAGGGGAGAAAAACTGTTTTTT.

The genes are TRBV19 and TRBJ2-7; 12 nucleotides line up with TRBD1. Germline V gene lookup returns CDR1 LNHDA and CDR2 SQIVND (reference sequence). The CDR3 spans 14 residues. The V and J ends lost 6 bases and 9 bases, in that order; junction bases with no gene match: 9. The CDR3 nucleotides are TGTGCCAGTAGACCCTCTGGGACAGGGGGCCGGCAGTACTTC. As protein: CASRPSGTGGRQYF.

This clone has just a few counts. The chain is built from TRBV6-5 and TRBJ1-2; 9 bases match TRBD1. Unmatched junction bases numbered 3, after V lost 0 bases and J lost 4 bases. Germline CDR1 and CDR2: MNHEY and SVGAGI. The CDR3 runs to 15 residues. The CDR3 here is CASSYSTGGFYGYTF. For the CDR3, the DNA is TGTGCCAGCAGTTACTCTACAGGGGGCTTCTATGGCTACACCTTC.

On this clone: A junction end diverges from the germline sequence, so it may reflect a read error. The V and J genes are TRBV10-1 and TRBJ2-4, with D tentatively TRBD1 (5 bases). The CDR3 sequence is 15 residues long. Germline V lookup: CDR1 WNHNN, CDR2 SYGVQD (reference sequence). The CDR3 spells CASSDDRIAKNSQYF. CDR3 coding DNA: TGCGCCAGCAGTGATGACAGAATAGCCAAAAACAGTCAGTACTTC.

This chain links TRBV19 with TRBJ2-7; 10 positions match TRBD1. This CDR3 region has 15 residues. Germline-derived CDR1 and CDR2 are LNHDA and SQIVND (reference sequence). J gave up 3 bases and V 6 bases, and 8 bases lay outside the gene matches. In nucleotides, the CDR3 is TGTGCCAGTAGACGCGCCGGGACAGGGGACTACGAGCAGTACTTC. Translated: CASRRAGTGDYEQYF.

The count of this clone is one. CDR3 amino acids: CASSNTGAREQYF. DNA of the CDR3: TGTGCCAGCAGCAATACAGGGGCGAGGGAGCAGTACTTC. The chain employs TRBV5-8 and TRBJ2-7; 7 bases are a match to TRBD1. CDR1 is SGHTS and CDR2 is YDEGEE in the germline V gene. V lost 4 bases and J lost 7; bases outside the gene matches: 8. This CDR3 is 13 amino acids long.

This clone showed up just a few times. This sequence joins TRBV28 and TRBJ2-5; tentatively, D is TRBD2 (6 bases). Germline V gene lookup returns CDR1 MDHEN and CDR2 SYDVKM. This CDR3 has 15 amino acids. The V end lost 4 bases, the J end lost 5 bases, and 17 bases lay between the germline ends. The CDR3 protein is CASSWGRGGTETQYF. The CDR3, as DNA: TGTGCCAGCAGTTGGGGCCGTGGGGGGACGGAGACCCAGTACTTC.

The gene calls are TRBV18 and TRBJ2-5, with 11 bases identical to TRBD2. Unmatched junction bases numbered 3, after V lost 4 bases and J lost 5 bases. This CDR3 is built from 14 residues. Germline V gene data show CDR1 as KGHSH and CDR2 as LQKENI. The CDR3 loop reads CASSLLAGDETQYF. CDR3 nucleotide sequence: TGTGCCAGCTCACTACTAGCGGGGGATGAGACCCAGTACTTC. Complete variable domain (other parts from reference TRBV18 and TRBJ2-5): NAGVMQNPRHLVRRRGQEARLRCSPMKGHSHVYWYRQLPEEGLKFMVYLQKENIIDESGMPKERFSAEFPKEGPSILRIQQVVRGDSAAYFCASSLLAGDETQYFGPGTRLLVL.

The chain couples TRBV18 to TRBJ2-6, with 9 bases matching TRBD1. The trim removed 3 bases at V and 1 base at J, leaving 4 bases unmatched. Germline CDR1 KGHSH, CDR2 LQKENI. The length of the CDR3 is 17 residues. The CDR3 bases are TGTGCCAGCTCACCCCCGGGACAGGGTTCTGGGGCCAACGTCCTGACTTTC. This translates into CASSPPGQGSGANVLTF.

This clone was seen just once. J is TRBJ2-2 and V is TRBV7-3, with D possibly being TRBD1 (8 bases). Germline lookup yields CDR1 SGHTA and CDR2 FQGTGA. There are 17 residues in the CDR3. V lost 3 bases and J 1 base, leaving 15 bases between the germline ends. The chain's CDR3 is CASSFHTGGVNTGELFF. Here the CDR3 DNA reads TGTGCCAGCAGCTTCCACACAGGGGGGGTGAACACCGGGGAGCTGTTTTTT.

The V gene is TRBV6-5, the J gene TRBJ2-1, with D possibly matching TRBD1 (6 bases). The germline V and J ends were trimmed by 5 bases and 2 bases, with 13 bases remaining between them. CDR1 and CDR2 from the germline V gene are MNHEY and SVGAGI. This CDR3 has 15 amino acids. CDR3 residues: CASSPWGQAYNEQFF. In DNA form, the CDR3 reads TGTGCCAGCAGTCCCTGGGGGCAGGCCTACAATGAGCAGTTCTTC.

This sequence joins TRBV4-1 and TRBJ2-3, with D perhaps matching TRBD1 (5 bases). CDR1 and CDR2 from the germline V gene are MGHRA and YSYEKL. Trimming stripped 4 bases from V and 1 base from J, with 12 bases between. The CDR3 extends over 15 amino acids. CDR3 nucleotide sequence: TGCGCCAGCAGCCCAACAGGTCCTGGCACAGATACGCAGTATTTT. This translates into CASSPTGPGTDTQYF.